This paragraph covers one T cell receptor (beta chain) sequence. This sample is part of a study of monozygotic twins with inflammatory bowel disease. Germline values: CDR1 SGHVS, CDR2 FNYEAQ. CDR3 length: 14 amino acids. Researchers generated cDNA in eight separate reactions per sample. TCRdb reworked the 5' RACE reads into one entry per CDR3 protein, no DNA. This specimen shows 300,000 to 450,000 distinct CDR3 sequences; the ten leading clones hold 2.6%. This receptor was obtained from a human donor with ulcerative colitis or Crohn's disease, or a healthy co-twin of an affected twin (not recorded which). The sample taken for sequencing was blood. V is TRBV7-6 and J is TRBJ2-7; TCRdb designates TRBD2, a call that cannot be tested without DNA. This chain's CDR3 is CASSSHSGSLEQYF.